This record covers a single TCR beta chain. This sample stems from a study of CD8 T cells in Susac syndrome. The CDR3 sequence is 11 residues long. Looked up from germline, CDR1 is SQVTM and CDR2 is ANQGSEA. Trimming stripped 4 bases from V and 13 bases from J, with 16 bases between. RNA totalling roughly 0.5 to 1 ug underwent reverse transcription with random hexamers. Multiplex immunoSEQ PCR targeted 54 Vbeta and 13 Jbeta TCR beta segments. TCRdb passed the immunoSEQ multiplex PCR reads through MiXCR, listing each CDR3 protein once. The sample contains about 200,000 distinct CDR3 sequences, 95% of which appear only once.

The sequencing input was CD4+ T cells from PBMCs. The sequence derives from a human donor in good health. The V call is TRBV29-1, the J call TRBJ1-2; D remains ambiguous. Here the CDR3 reads CSVVRRQDGTF. The DNA of the CDR3 is TGCAGCGTTGTCAGGAGGCAGGACGGCACCTTC.